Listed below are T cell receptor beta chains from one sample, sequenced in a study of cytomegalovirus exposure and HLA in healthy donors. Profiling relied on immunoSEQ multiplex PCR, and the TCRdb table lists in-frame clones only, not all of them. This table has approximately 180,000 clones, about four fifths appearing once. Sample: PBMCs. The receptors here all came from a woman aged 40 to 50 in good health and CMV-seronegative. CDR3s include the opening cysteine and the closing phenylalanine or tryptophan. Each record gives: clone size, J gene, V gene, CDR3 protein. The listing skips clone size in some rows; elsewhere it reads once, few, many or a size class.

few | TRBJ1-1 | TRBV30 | CAWSEWPMNTEAFF
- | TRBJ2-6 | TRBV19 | CASRERQGKANVLTF
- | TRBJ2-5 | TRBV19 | CASSRARETQYF
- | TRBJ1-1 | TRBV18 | CASSVTGTGGMNTEAFF
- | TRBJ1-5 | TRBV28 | CASSSIQGTVNQPQHF
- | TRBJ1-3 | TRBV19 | CASGGGASGNTIYF
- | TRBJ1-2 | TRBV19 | CASSITQGLGYTF
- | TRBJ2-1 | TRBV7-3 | CASSSGTSPYNEQFF
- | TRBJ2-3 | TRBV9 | CASSVAGGASTDTQYF
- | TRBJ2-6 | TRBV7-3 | CASSDRGLSSGANVLTF
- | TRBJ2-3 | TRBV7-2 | CASSLNPRSADTQYF
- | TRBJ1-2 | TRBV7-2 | CASTPQRTNYGYTF
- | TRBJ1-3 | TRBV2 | CASSGRGSGNTIYF
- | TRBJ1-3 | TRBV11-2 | CASSARQYSSGNTIYF
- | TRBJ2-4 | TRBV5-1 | CASSLAYQGGPNIQYF
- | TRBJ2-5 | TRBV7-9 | CASGRTSDQETQYF
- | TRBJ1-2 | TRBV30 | CAWNPGLTTTNYGYTF
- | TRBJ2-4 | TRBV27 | CASSPLAKNIQYF
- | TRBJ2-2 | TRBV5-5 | CASSSAGAGGKNTGELFF
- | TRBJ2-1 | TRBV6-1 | CATRGGIAGSEQFF
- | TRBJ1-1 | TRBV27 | CASSFSQAFF
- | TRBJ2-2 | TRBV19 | CAIQAGQVTGELFF
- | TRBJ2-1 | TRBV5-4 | CASSPGTSDNEQFF
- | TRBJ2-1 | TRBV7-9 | CASSLTSGYNEQFF
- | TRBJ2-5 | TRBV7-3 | CASSPGTARGDQETQYF
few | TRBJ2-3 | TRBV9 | CASSAYDTTTDTQYF
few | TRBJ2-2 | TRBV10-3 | CAMAPERRTGELFF
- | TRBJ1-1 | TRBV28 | CASSYAGGIESGTEAFF
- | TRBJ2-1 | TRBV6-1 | CASSEAERNEQFF
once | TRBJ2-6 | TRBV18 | CASSPLASGANVLTF
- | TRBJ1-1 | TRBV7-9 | CASRPPPELNTEAFF
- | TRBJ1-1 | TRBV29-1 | CSVNRGTEAFF
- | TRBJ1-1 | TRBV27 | CASSRARGSTEAFF
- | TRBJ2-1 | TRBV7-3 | CASSLNRDNEQFF
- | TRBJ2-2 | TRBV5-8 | CATPPGQAITGELFF
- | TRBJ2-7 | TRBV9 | CASSVDGTPSYEQYF
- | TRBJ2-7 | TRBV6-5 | CASSYTGGINYEQYF
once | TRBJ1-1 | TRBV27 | CASSYRRGYTEAFF
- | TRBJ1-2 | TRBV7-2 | CASSRGQAVDGYTF
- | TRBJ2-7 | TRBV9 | CASSVEGIGPRGVEQYF
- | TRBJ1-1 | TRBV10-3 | CATALEVGTEAFF
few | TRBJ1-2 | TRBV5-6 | CASSSKLIGARHYGHTF
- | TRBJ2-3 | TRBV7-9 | CASSARTSGRGTDTQYF